The T cell receptor (beta chain) under discussion was sequenced for a study of blood T cell repertoires in COVID-19. Background on the study: The origin of the acute and convalescent COVID-19 samples was the United States, Italy and Spain. T cells, B-cell-depleted T cells, or PBMCs provided the cDNA or gDNA that served as material.

In the authors' workflow: Estimation of nucleated cell counts relied on the amplification of reference gene primers. Sequenced by immunoSEQ multiplex PCR; TCRdb stores in-frame clones only, minus some. Clone size and V and J calls were adopted from that table, with D and trimming inferred from the DNA. The sample carries nearly 25,000 clones, about 76% recorded once. V lost 5 bases and J 3 bases, leaving 13 bases between the germline ends. The CDR3 is made up of 14 amino acids. Per germline, CDR1 MNHEY and CDR2 SMNVEV (reference sequence). Input material: peripheral blood. This TCR derives from a man between 70 and 80 years old with acute or convalescent COVID-19. V and J are TRBV27 and TRBJ2-5; a possible D gene is TRBD1 (5 bases). DNA of the CDR3: TGTGCCAGCAGTATAAATTCAGGGAAAGAGACCCAGTACTTC. It codes for CASSINSGKETQYF.